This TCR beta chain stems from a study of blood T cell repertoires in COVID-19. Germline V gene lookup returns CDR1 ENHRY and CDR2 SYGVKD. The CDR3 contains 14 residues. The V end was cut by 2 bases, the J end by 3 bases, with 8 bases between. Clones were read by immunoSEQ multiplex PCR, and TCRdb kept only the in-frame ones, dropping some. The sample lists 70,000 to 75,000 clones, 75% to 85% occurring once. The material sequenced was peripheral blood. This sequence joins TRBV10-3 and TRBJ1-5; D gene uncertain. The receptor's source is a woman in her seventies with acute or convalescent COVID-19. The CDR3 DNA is TGTGCCATCAGTGAGCTGGGCGACAATCAGCCCCAGCATTTT. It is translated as CAISELGDNQPQHF.